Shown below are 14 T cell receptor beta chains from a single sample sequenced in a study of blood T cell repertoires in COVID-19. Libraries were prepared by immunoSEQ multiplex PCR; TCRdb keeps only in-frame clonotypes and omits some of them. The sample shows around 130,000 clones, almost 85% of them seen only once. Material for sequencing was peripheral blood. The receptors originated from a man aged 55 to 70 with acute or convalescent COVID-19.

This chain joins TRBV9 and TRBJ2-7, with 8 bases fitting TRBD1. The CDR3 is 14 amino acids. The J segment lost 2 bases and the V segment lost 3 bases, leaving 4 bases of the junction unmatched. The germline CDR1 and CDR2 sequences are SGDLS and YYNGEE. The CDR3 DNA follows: TGTGCCAGCAGCGCAGGGGGCGATCCCTACGAGCAGTACTTC. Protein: CASSAGGDPYEQYF.

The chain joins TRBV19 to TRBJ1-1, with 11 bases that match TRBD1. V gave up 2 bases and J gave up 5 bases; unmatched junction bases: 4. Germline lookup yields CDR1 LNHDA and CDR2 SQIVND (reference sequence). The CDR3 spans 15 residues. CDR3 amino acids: CASSILGTGGTEAFF. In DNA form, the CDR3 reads TGTGCCAGTAGTATATTGGGGACAGGGGGGACTGAAGCTTTCTTT.

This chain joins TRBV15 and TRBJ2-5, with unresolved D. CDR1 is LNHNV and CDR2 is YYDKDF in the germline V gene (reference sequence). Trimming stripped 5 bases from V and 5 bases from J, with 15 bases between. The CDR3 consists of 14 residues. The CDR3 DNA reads TGTGCCACCAGCCGAACCAGGTCATGGGAGACCCAGTACTTC. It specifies CATSRTRSWETQYF.

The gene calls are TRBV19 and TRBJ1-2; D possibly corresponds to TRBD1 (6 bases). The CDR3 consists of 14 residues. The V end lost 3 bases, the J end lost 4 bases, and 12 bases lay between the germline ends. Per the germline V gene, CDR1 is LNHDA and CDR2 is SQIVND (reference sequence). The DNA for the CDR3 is TGTGCCAGTAGTATCTCGACAGGTTCCTATGGCTACACCTTC. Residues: CASSISTGSYGYTF. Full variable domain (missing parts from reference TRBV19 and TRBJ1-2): DGGITQSPKYLFRKEGQNVTLSCEQNLNHDAMYWYRQDPGQGLRLIYYSQIVNDFQKGDIAEGYSVSREKKESFPLTVTSAQKNPTAFYLCASSISTGSYGYTFGSGTRLTVV.

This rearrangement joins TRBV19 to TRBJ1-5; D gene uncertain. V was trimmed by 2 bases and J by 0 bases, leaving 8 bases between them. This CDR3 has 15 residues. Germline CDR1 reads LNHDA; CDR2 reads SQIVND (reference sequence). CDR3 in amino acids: CASSIFSGSNQPQHF. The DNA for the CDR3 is TGTGCCAGTAGTATATTTTCCGGTAGCAATCAGCCCCAGCATTTT. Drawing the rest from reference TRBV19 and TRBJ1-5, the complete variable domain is DGGITQSPKYLFRKEGQNVTLSCEQNLNHDAMYWYRQDPGQGLRLIYYSQIVNDFQKGDIAEGYSVSREKKESFPLTVTSAQKNPTAFYLCASSIFSGSNQPQHFGDGTRLSIL.

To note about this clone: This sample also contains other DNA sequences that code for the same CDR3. CDR3 in amino acids: CASSLGGEETQYF. As DNA, the CDR3 is TGCGCCAGCAGCTTAGGCGGAGAAGAGACCCAGTACTTC. The chain combines TRBV5-1 with TRBJ2-5; D is undetermined. This CDR3 comprises 13 residues. Germline V gene data show CDR1 as SGHRS and CDR2 as YFSETQ. V was trimmed by 2 bases and J by 3 bases, leaving 8 bases between them.

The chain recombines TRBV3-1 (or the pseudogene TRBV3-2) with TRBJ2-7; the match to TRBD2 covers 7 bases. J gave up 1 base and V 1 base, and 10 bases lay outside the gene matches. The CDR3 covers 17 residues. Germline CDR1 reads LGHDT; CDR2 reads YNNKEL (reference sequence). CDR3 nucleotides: TGTGCCAGCAGCCAAGCTGGTCGGGGGGAAAGGTCCTACGAGCAGTACTTC. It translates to CASSQAGRGERSYEQYF.

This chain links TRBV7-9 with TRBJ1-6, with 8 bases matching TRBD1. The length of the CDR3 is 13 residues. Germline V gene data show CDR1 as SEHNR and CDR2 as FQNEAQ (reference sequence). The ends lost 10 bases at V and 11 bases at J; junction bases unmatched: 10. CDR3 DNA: TGTGCCACCTCCCCAGGGGGCTGGACACCCCTCCACTTT. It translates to CATSPGGWTPLHF.

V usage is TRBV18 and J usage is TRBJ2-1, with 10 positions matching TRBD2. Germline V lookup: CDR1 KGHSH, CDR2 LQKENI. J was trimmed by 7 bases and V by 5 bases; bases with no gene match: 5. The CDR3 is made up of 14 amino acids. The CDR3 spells CASSEGLAPNEQFF. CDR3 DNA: TGTGCCAGCTCAGAGGGACTAGCGCCTAATGAGCAGTTCTTC.

CDR3 in amino acids: CASSRTGQQETQYF. In DNA form, the CDR3 reads TGTGCCAGTAGTAGGACAGGGCAACAAGAGACCCAGTACTTC. This chain uses TRBV19 with TRBJ2-5; 8 bases fit TRBD1. The germline V gene has CDR1 LNHDA and CDR2 SQIVND (reference sequence). The CDR3 has 14 residues. V was pared by 4 bases and J by 2 bases, with 3 bases of the junction left unmatched.

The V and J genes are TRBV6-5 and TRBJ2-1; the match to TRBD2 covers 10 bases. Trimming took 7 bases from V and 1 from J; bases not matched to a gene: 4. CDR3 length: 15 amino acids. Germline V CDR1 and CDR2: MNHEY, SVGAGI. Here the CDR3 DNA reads TGTGCCAGCAATTTAGCGGGGGGATCCTACAATGAGCAGTTCTTC. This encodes CASNLAGGSYNEQFF.

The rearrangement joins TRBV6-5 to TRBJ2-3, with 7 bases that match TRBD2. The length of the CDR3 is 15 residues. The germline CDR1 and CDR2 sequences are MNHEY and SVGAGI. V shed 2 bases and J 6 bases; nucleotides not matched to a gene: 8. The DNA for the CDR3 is TGTGCCAGCAGTTACCGGGGCGGGAGCCGGGATACGCAGTATTTT. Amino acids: CASSYRGGSRDTQYF.

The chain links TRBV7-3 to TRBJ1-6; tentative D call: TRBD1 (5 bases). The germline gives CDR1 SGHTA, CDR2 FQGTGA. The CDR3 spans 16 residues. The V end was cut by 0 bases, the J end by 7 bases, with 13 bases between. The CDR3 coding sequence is TGTGCCAGCAGCTTAACGCCCCAGGGAGGGAATTCACCCCTCCACTTT. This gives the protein CASSLTPQGGNSPLHF.

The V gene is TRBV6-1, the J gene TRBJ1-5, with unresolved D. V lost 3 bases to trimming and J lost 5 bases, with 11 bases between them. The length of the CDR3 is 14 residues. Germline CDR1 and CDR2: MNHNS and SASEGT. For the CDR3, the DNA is TGTGCCAGCAGTGATTGGCAGGATTATCAGCCCCAGCATTTT. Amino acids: CASSDWQDYQPQHF.